The rows below give T cell receptor beta chains drawn from one sample of a study of response to subunit inactivated influenza vaccine. A single record per CDR3 protein comes from TCRdb applying MiXCR to the RT-PCR reads. Among roughly 650,000 distinct CDR3 sequences listed, around 16% were seen once. The sample in question was PBMCs from blood, obtained 11 to 12 days after vaccination. These receptor sequences come from a man aged 50 to 59 who received an inactivated influenza vaccine. Both conserved end residues are part of each CDR3. The order of the fields is D gene, J gene, V gene, clone size, CDR3 protein, CDR3 DNA. The D gene is left open where the match is weak. Not every row has a clone size; where given, it reads once, few, many or a size class.

TRBD1 | TRBJ1-1 | TRBV15 | few | CATSRESRQGTEAFF | TGTGCCACCAGCAGAGAAAGTCGACAGGGCACTGAAGCTTTCTTT
TRBD1 | TRBJ2-7 | TRBV5-1 | few | CASSLPTGTGIREQYF | TGCGCCAGCAGCTTGCCGACCGGGACAGGGATACGCGAGCAGTACTTC
- | TRBJ1-2 | TRBV12-3/TRBV12-4 | few | CASSIPQGGYGYTF | TGTGCCAGCAGTATACCACAGGGAGGCTATGGCTACACCTTC
- | TRBJ2-2 | TRBV4-1 | - | CASTRGEEGRTGELFF | TGCGCCAGCACCCGAGGGGAAGAGGGTAGAACCGGGGAGCTGTTTTTT
TRBD2 | TRBJ2-3 | TRBV5-1 | few | CASSLAASGRTSTDTQYF | TGCGCCAGCAGCTTGGCGGCTAGCGGGAGGACTAGCACAGATACGCAGTATTTT
- | TRBJ1-3 | TRBV6-2/TRBV6-3 | - | CASSYSGSGNTIYF | TGTGCCAGCAGTTACTCCGGATCTGGAAACACCATATATTTT
- | TRBJ1-5 | TRBV6-2/TRBV6-3 | once | CATQQSSNQPQHF | TGTGCCACTCAACAATCCAGCAATCAGCCCCAGCATTTT
- | TRBJ2-1 | TRBV18 | few | CASSPEAGPRYNEQFF | TGTGCCAGCTCACCCGAAGCGGGCCCACGGTACAATGAGCAGTTCTTC
TRBD1 | TRBJ1-6 | TRBV29-1 | - | CRERKGQVHSPLHF | TGCAGGGAAAGGAAAGGACAGGTCCATTCACCCCTCCACTTT
TRBD2 | TRBJ2-5 | TRBV5-1 | - | CASAGTSGAQETQYF | TGCGCCAGCGCGGGGACTAGCGGGGCCCAAGAGACCCAGTACTTC
TRBD1 | TRBJ2-7 | TRBV7-9 | - | CASSPLTGGFYEQYF | TGTGCCAGCAGCCCCCTGACAGGGGGCTTCTACGAGCAGTACTTC
- | TRBJ1-5 | TRBV12-3/TRBV12-4 | - | CASSFTAGRNQPQHF | TGTGCCAGCAGTTTCACGGCAGGGCGCAATCAGCCCCAGCATTTT
- | TRBJ2-7 | TRBV28 | - | CASRKSSYEQYF | TGTGCCAGCAGAAAGAGCTCCTACGAGCAGTACTTC
TRBD2 | TRBJ2-1 | TRBV20-1 | - | CSARTSGRALNEQFF | TGCAGTGCGAGGACTAGCGGGAGGGCCCTTAATGAGCAGTTCTTC
TRBD2 | TRBJ2-3 | TRBV25-1 | - | CASSANSGRTDTQYF | TGTGCCAGCAGTGCTAATAGCGGGAGAACAGATACGCAGTATTTT
TRBD1 | TRBJ2-5 | TRBV2 | - | CANSGGTGAVYF | TGTGCCAACAGCGGAGGGACAGGGGCGGTGTACTTC
- | TRBJ2-4 | TRBV28 | - | CASSSILTIAKNIQYF | TGTGCCAGCAGTTCCATCCTCACAATAGCCAAAAACATTCAGTACTTC
- | TRBJ2-2 | TRBV29-1 | - | CSAEPRDTGELFF | TGCAGTGCCGAGCCTCGTGACACCGGGGAGCTGTTTTTT
TRBD1 | TRBJ1-1 | TRBV11-2 | few | CASSRDRGRLNTEAFF | TGTGCCAGCAGCCGGGACAGGGGGCGGTTGAACACTGAAGCTTTCTTT
TRBD1 | TRBJ2-2 | TRBV20-1 | few | CSARDDRVTGELFF | TGCAGTGCTAGAGACGACAGGGTCACCGGGGAGCTGTTTTTT
TRBD2 | TRBJ2-1 | TRBV5-1 | few | CASSLVTSGNNEQFF | TGCGCCAGCAGCTTGGTGACTAGCGGTAACAATGAGCAGTTCTTC
TRBD2 | TRBJ2-7 | TRBV10-3 | many | CAISESGREGYEQYF | TGTGCCATCAGTGAGTCGGGGCGGGAGGGTTACGAGCAGTACTTC
- | TRBJ2-6 | TRBV6-2/TRBV6-3 | few | CASRPGPGANVLTF | TGTGCCAGCAGACCAGGCCCTGGGGCCAACGTCCTGACTTTC
TRBD2 | TRBJ2-1 | TRBV28 | few | CASISASGIDEQFF | TGTGCCAGCATCTCGGCTAGCGGGATCGATGAGCAGTTCTTC
- | TRBJ2-1 | TRBV5-1 | many | CASSSLDGSSSYNEQFF | TGCGCCAGCAGCAGCCTTGATGGATCGAGCTCCTACAATGAGCAGTTCTTC
TRBD2 | TRBJ2-7 | TRBV11-2 | few | CASRLAGPAYEQYF | TGTGCCAGCAGACTAGCGGGACCTGCCTACGAGCAGTACTTC
TRBD2 | TRBJ2-3 | TRBV20-1 | few | CSADLRPGLAGGLSSTDTQYF | TGCAGTGCTGATCTCAGACCGGGACTAGCGGGAGGACTCTCTAGCACAGATACGCAGTATTTT
- | TRBJ2-7 | TRBV28 | few | CASSHQGPTYEQYF | TGTGCCAGCAGTCATCAGGGGCCTACCTACGAGCAGTACTTC
TRBD1 | TRBJ2-2 | TRBV18 | - | CASSPPVGQANTGELFF | TGTGCCAGCTCACCACCTGTGGGACAGGCGAACACCGGGGAGCTGTTTTTT
- | TRBJ1-4 | TRBV7-2 | - | CASSLGLETNEKLFF | TGTGCCAGCAGCTTAGGGCTGGAAACTAATGAAAAACTGTTTTTT
- | TRBJ2-3 | TRBV6-1 | few | CASSDSGGADTQYF | TGTGCCAGCAGTGATAGCGGCGGGGCAGATACGCAGTATTTT
TRBD1 | TRBJ2-7 | TRBV29-1 | few | CSVHEGTGRPYEQYF | TGCAGCGTCCATGAAGGGACAGGGAGACCCTACGAGCAGTACTTC
- | TRBJ2-1 | TRBV5-6 | few | CASSGGRSSYNEQFF | TGTGCCAGCAGCGGTGGTAGGAGCTCCTACAATGAGCAGTTCTTC
- | TRBJ2-1 | TRBV29-1 | many | CSVVGRGGFLNEQFF | TGCAGCGTTGTCGGGAGAGGGGGGTTTTTGAATGAGCAGTTCTTC
TRBD1 | TRBJ1-6 | TRBV6-1 | many | CASSRTGIYNSPLHF | TGTGCCAGCAGTCGGACAGGGATTTATAATTCACCCCTCCACTTT